The source of this T cell receptor beta chain is a study of blood T cell repertoires in COVID-19. Only in-frame clones appear in the TCRdb table, and some are missing; sequencing was by immunoSEQ multiplex PCR. The sample lists some 150,000 clones, roughly 80% occurring once. This CDR3 has 13 residues. V lost 2 bases, J lost 10 bases, and 15 bases lay in between. Germline V gene sequence: CDR1 SGHDN, CDR2 FVKESK. This receptor was identified in a human donor in a cohort sampled during active COVID-19. The chain has TRBV14 and TRBJ2-7, with D perhaps TRBD1 (5 bases). The sequenced sample consisted of peripheral blood. CDR3 region: CASSQSQGRNQYF. The DNA of the CDR3 is TGTGCCAGCAGCCAATCTCAGGGCCGTAATCAGTACTTC. Filled out from reference TRBV14 and TRBJ2-7, the complete variable domain reads EAGVTQFPSHSVIEKGQTVTLRCDPISGHDNLYWYRRVMGKEIKFLLHFVKESKQDESGMPNNRFLAERTGGTYSTLKVQPAELEDSGVYFCASSQSQGRNQYFGPGTRLTVT.